A selection of T cell receptor beta chains follows, all from one sample in a study of blood T cell repertoires in COVID-19. Libraries were prepared by immunoSEQ multiplex PCR; TCRdb keeps only in-frame clonotypes and omits some of them. There are fewer than 150,000 clones in the sample; roughly four fifths occur only once, and over 15% lies in the top ten. Sequencing was performed on peripheral blood. These TCRs come from a woman aged 45-60 years with acute or convalescent COVID-19. Both conserved end residues are part of each CDR3. D genes are given only for firm matches. The size entry is marked missing in some rows and otherwise reads once, few, many or a size class.

abundance	d_gene	v_gene	j_gene	CDR3aa	CDR3nt
NA	NA	TRBV30	TRBJ1-3	CAWSRAGSVSGNTIYF	TGTGCCTGGAGTCGTGCGGGGTCAGTCTCTGGAAACACCATATATTTT
NA	TRBD1	TRBV7-8	TRBJ1-2	CASSLDPGGYYGYTF	TGTGCCAGCAGCTTAGATCCAGGGGGCTACTATGGCTACACCTTC
NA	TRBD1	TRBV4-1	TRBJ1-2	CASSQEDRGNYGYTF	TGCGCCAGCAGCCAAGAGGACAGGGGTAACTATGGCTACACCTTC
once	NA	TRBV6-5	TRBJ2-6	CASSLDSSGANVLTF	TGTGCCAGCAGTTTAGACAGCTCTGGGGCCAACGTCCTGACTTTC
once	TRBD1	TRBV19	TRBJ1-1	CASSRLQGTEAFF	TGTGCCAGTAGTCGATTACAGGGGACTGAAGCTTTCTTT
NA	NA	TRBV10-2	TRBJ1-2	CASSDPDRADSYGYTF	TGCGCCAGCAGTGACCCGGACAGAGCTGACAGCTATGGCTACACCTTC
NA	NA	TRBV30	TRBJ1-1	CAWATWNTEAFF	TGTGCCTGGGCCACATGGAACACTGAAGCTTTCTTT
once	TRBD1	TRBV4-1	TRBJ2-2	CASSQDSGGAGELFF	TGCGCCAGCAGCCAGGACTCAGGGGGTGCGGGGGAGCTGTTTTTT
NA	TRBD1	TRBV6-5	TRBJ1-2	CASSLTGGLGNYGYTF	TGTGCCAGCAGTTTAACAGGGGGCTTGGGGAACTATGGCTACACCTTC
few	TRBD1	TRBV6-1	TRBJ1-1	CASSEIWDRGEAFF	TGTGCCAGCAGTGAAATATGGGACAGGGGTGAAGCTTTCTTT
NA	NA	TRBV10-3	TRBJ1-1	CAISIEGTEAFF	TGTGCCATCAGTATTGAGGGCACTGAAGCTTTCTTT
NA	NA	TRBV2	TRBJ1-4	CATHRVANEKLFF	TGTGCCACACACAGGGTGGCTAATGAAAAACTGTTTTTT
NA	NA	TRBV10-3	TRBJ1-5	CAISESGGSSNQPQHF	TGTGCCATCAGTGAGTCCGGGGGGTCTAGCAATCAGCCCCAGCATTTT
NA	TRBD2	TRBV9	TRBJ2-3	CASSVAAGTSGTTSTDTQYF	TGTGCCAGCAGCGTAGCCGCGGGGACTAGCGGCACTACAAGCACAGATACGCAGTATTTT
NA	NA	TRBV5-1	TRBJ2-3	CASSLRTQFSTDTQYF	TGCGCCAGCAGCTTACGGACTCAATTCTCCACAGATACGCAGTATTTT
NA	NA	TRBV19	TRBJ1-1	CASSTAGVGAKTEAFF	TGTGCCAGTAGTACCGCGGGGGTGGGGGCGAAGACTGAAGCTTTCTTT
NA	TRBD2	TRBV29-1	TRBJ2-3	CSVSGGTDTQYF	TGCAGCGTTTCGGGGGGGACAGATACGCAGTATTTT
NA	NA	TRBV7-2	TRBJ1-5	CASSRGGGNQPQHF	TGTGCCAGCAGCCGCGGGGGGGGCAATCAGCCCCAGCATTTT
once	NA	TRBV19	TRBJ1-5	CASKARVSNQPQHF	TGTGCCAGTAAGGCCAGGGTCAGCAATCAGCCCCAGCATTTT
NA	TRBD1	TRBV6-5	TRBJ1-3	CASSGQLYGNTIYF	TGTGCCAGCTCGGGACAGCTATATGGAAACACCATATATTTT
NA	TRBD1	TRBV29-1	TRBJ2-7	CSVLGQAGQYF	TGCAGCGTTCTTGGACAGGCTGGGCAGTACTTC
NA	TRBD2	TRBV6-4	TRBJ2-3	CASSPRGSGGRTDTQYF	TGTGCCAGCAGTCCTCGGGGGAGCGGGGGGCGCACAGATACGCAGTATTTT
NA	NA	TRBV7-2	TRBJ1-1	CASSLGPRTEAFF	TGTGCCAGCAGCTTAGGTCCGCGGACTGAAGCTTTCTTT
NA	TRBD2	TRBV3-1/TRBV3-2	TRBJ2-1	CASSQSSGWNNEQFF	TGTGCCAGCAGCCAATCTAGCGGGTGGAACAATGAGCAGTTCTTC
NA	TRBD1	TRBV30	TRBJ2-7	CAWGTGWREQYF	TGTGCCTGGGGGACAGGGTGGCGAGAGCAGTACTTC
NA	TRBD1	TRBV5-1	TRBJ2-7	CASSLAGQGVDEQYF	TGCGCCAGCAGCTTGGCGGGACAGGGAGTCGACGAGCAGTACTTC
NA	TRBD1	TRBV29-1	TRBJ2-3	CSVTGQFTDTQYF	TGCAGCGTTACGGGACAGTTCACAGATACGCAGTATTTT
NA	TRBD1	TRBV5-1	TRBJ2-3	CASRDDRGLTDTQYF	TGCGCCAGCAGGGACGACAGGGGGTTGACAGATACGCAGTATTTT
NA	TRBD1	TRBV30	TRBJ1-5	CAWSTGTGVFQPQHF	TGTGCCTGGAGTACCGGGACAGGGGTATTTCAGCCCCAGCATTTT
NA	TRBD2	TRBV5-1	TRBJ2-2	CASSLAVAGNTGELFF	TGCGCCAGCAGCTTGGCCGTAGCGGGGAACACCGGGGAGCTGTTTTTT
NA	TRBD1	TRBV4-1	TRBJ1-2	CASSHGPGQGDGYTF	TGCGCCAGCAGCCATGGTCCGGGACAGGGAGATGGCTACACCTTC
NA	TRBD2	TRBV24-1	TRBJ2-1	CATSDSLAGGREQFF	TGTGCCACCAGTGATAGTCTAGCGGGGGGTCGTGAGCAGTTCTTC
NA	NA	TRBV19	TRBJ1-1	CASIVRDTEAFF	TGTGCCAGTATCGTCAGGGACACTGAAGCTTTCTTT
few	NA	TRBV5-4	TRBJ2-7	CASSLGGSGEQYF	TGTGCCAGCAGCCTGGGGGGCTCGGGTGAGCAGTACTTC
NA	TRBD1	TRBV9	TRBJ1-5	CASSVQSGGQPQHF	TGTGCCAGCAGCGTGCAGTCAGGGGGACAGCCCCAGCATTTT
NA	TRBD1	TRBV29-1	TRBJ1-4	CSVRTGAEKLFF	TGCAGCGTTAGGACAGGGGCGGAAAAACTGTTTTTT
NA	TRBD1	TRBV5-4	TRBJ2-3	CASSVYRDRDTDTQYF	TGTGCCAGCAGCGTCTACCGGGACAGGGATACAGATACGCAGTATTTT
NA	NA	TRBV9	TRBJ2-2	CASSGQGTGELFF	TGTGCCAGCAGCGGGCAGGGCACCGGGGAGCTGTTTTTT
few	NA	TRBV19	TRBJ1-1	CASSIAGRENTEAFF	TGTGCCAGTAGTATAGCAGGAAGAGAGAACACTGAAGCTTTCTTT
NA	NA	TRBV19	TRBJ2-7	CASSPPGGGGYEQYF	TGTGCCAGTAGTCCCCCGGGAGGAGGGGGATACGAGCAGTACTTC
NA	TRBD1	TRBV7-8	TRBJ1-5	CASSLLGTGANQPQHF	TGTGCCAGCAGCTTATTAGGGACAGGGGCCAATCAGCCCCAGCATTTT
few	NA	TRBV29-1	TRBJ2-1	CSVGDNEQFF	TGCAGCGTGGGAGACAATGAGCAGTTCTTC